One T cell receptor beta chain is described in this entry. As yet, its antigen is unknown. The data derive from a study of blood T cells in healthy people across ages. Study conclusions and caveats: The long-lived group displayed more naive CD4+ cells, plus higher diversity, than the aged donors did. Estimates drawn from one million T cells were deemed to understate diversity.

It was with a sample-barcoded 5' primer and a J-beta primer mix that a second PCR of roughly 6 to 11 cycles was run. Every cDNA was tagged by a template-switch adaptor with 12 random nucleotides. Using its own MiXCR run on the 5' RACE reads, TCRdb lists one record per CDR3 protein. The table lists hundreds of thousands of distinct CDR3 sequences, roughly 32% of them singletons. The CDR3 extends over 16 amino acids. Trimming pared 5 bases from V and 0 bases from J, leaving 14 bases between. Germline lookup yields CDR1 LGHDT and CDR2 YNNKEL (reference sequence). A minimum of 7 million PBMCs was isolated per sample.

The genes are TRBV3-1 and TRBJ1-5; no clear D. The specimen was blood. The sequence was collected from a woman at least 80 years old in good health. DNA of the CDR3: TGTGCCAGCAGCAACTACCAGATGTATAGCAATCAGCCCCAGCATTTT. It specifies CASSNYQMYSNQPQHF.